Each of the 31 T cell receptor beta chains below was sequenced from the same sample in a study of cytomegalovirus exposure and HLA in healthy donors. TCRdb's table, derived via immunoSEQ multiplex PCR, lists solely in-frame clones and lacks some. The sample includes tens of thousands of clones, roughly 93% of them seen just once. Sequencing input: PBMCs. The receptors originated from a woman between 25 and 40 years old in good health and CMV-seronegative.

The genes are TRBV18 and TRBJ1-3; unclear D gene. This CDR3 has 12 amino acids. V lost 7 bases and J lost 0, with 4 bases in between. From germline, CDR1 is KGHSH and CDR2 LQKENI. The CDR3 spells CASLNSGNTIYF. CDR3 sequence (DNA): TGTGCCAGCTTAAACTCTGGAAACACCATATATTTT.

This chain joins TRBV19 and TRBJ1-1, with D perhaps matching TRBD1 (5 bases). Deletions cut 2 bases from V and 1 base from J, with 14 bases between. The CDR3 has 16 residues. From germline, CDR1 is LNHDA and CDR2 SQIVND (reference sequence). The CDR3 nucleotides are TGTGCCAGTAGTATACCAACCGGGACTCCGAACACTGAAGCTTTCTTT. Translated, it gives CASSIPTGTPNTEAFF.

The J gene is TRBJ2-1, the V gene TRBV5-1; 13 nucleotides align to TRBD2. Germline CDR1 is SGHRS and CDR2 is YFSETQ. J gave up 12 bases and V 1 base, and 10 bases lay outside the gene matches. The CDR3 has 16 amino acids. CDR3 protein: CASSLTATSGRTVQFF. The CDR3 DNA reads TGCGCCAGCAGCTTGACTGCGACTAGCGGGAGGACGGTGCAGTTCTTC.

This sequence joins TRBV30 and TRBJ1-2; D is ambiguous. The germline V and J ends were trimmed by 3 bases and 8 bases, with 19 bases remaining between them. The CDR3 is 14 amino acids. The germline CDR1 and CDR2 sequences are GTSNPN and SVGIG (reference sequence). CDR3 sequence reads: CAWSRGFQARGYTF. The CDR3 DNA is TGTGCCTGGAGCCGTGGATTTCAGGCCAGGGGCTACACCTTC.

The genes are TRBV6-5 and TRBJ1-1; 7 bases fit TRBD1. V dropped 8 bases and J dropped 9; count of bases not matched to a gene: 15. CDR1 is MNHEY, CDR2 SVGAGI, per germline. The CDR3 has 14 residues. The CDR3 DNA reads TGTGCCAGCGGATACCGGGACAGAATTACTAAAGCTTTCTTT. It specifies CASGYRDRITKAFF.

The V and J genes are TRBV12-5 and TRBJ2-7; a weak D match, TRBD1 (6 bases). Trimming took off 3 bases at V and 2 bases at J, with 11 bases between the two ends. The CDR3 is made up of 14 amino acids. CDR1 LGHNT and CDR2 FRNRAP come from the germline V gene. The CDR3 here is CASGLGGNPYEQYF. In DNA, the CDR3 is TGTGCTAGTGGTTTAGGGGGAAATCCCTACGAGCAGTACTTC. Full variable domain (remainder filled in from reference TRBV12-5 and TRBJ2-7): DARVTQTPRHKVTEMGQEVTMRCQPILGHNTVFWYRQTMMQGLELLAYFRNRAPLDDSGMPKDRFSAEMPDATLATLKIQPSEPRDSAVYFCASGLGGNPYEQYFGPGTRLTVT.

The chain has TRBV5-8 and TRBJ1-5, with a possible D match to TRBD1 (5 bases). Germline assignment: CDR1 SGHTS and CDR2 YDEGEE. This CDR3 is built from 16 residues. Trimming stripped 3 bases from V and 6 bases from J, with 19 bases between. The CDR3 DNA follows: TGTGCCAGCAGCTCGGGGGAGGGTTTGGTTCGTCAGCCCCAGCATTTT. The encoded protein is CASSSGEGLVRQPQHF.

The chain links TRBV28 to TRBJ2-7, with D perhaps TRBD2 (6 bases). With 4 bases removed from V and 0 bases from J, the gap between germline ends came to 16 bases. CDR3 length: 16 residues. From germline, CDR1 is MDHEN and CDR2 SYDVKM. The DNA of the CDR3 is TGTGCCAGCAGTTCCCTCCTAGCGCGGCGCTCCTACGAGCAGTACTTC. Encoded protein: CASSSLLARRSYEQYF.

The chain employs TRBV7-9 and TRBJ1-1; TRBD1 might be the D (6 bases). The CDR3 loop spans 15 amino acids. Germline lookup yields CDR1 SEHNR and CDR2 FQNEAQ (reference sequence). V was cut by 5 bases and J by 0 bases, with 13 bases left in between. The CDR3 coding sequence is TGTGCCAGCAGCAGGGGAGGGGGGATGAACACTGAAGCTTTCTTT. Translation: CASSRGGGMNTEAFF.

The chain combines TRBV15 with TRBJ1-4; D is perhaps TRBD1 (6 bases). The CDR3 extends over 15 amino acids. Per germline, CDR1 LNHNV and CDR2 YYDKDF (reference sequence). The ends were cut back, 0 bases at V and 3 bases at J, with 8 bases in the middle. DNA of the CDR3: TGTGCCACCAGCAGAGATCAGGGGTCTAATGAAAAACTGTTTTTT. This encodes CATSRDQGSNEKLFF.

The CDR3 DNA reads TGTGCCAGCACCGCAGGGAGGTCGAACAATGAGCAGTTCTTC. This codes for CASTAGRSNNEQFF. This chain uses TRBV9 with TRBJ2-1; D perhaps matches TRBD2 (6 bases). Germline V gene lookup returns CDR1 SGDLS and CDR2 YYNGEE. The length of the CDR3 is 14 residues. The germline V and J ends were trimmed by 6 bases and 5 bases, with 15 bases remaining between them.

V gene TRBV19 combines with J gene TRBJ2-7, with 7 bases identical to TRBD1. Germline CDR1 reads LNHDA; CDR2 reads SQIVND (reference sequence). Unmatched junction bases numbered 6, after V lost 5 bases and J lost 8 bases. The CDR3 covers 12 residues. CDR3 DNA: TGTGCCAGTAGTCAAGGGACAGAAAAGCAGTACTTC. Translating gives CASSQGTEKQYF.

CDR3 amino acids: CASSSLAGDSYNEQFF. Written as DNA, the CDR3 is TGTGCCAGCAGCTCCCTAGCGGGGGACTCCTACAATGAGCAGTTCTTC. The rearrangement joins TRBV6-6 to TRBJ2-1, with 10 bases lining up with TRBD2. Losses at the gene ends were 6 bases for V and 0 bases for J; bases not matched to a gene: 5. The CDR3 length is 16 residues. The germline gives CDR1 MNHNY, CDR2 SVGAGI (reference sequence).

The chain combines TRBV5-1 with TRBJ2-5, with 7 bases matching TRBD1. The CDR3 consists of 15 residues. With 4 bases clipped from V and 1 base from J, the junction kept 7 bases outside the gene matches. Germline V lookup: CDR1 SGHRS, CDR2 YFSETQ. This chain's CDR3 is CASSQQGLSQETQYF. CDR3 coding DNA: TGCGCCAGCAGCCAACAGGGGCTATCCCAAGAGACCCAGTACTTC.

V gene TRBV2 combines with J gene TRBJ2-3; 12 nucleotides align to TRBD2. The CDR3 consists of 16 residues. V shed 6 bases and J 5 bases; nucleotides not matched to a gene: 9. CDR1 is SNHLY and CDR2 is FYNNEI in the germline V gene. The chain's CDR3 is CASSLAGGPRVDTQYF. The CDR3 DNA reads TGTGCCAGCAGCCTAGCGGGGGGGCCGCGGGTAGATACGCAGTATTTT.

The CDR3 is CASRTSQGGSLMEQYF. CDR3 bases: TGTGCCAGCAGAACATCCCAGGGGGGTTCCCTTATGGAGCAGTACTTC. The rearrangement uses TRBV28 and TRBJ2-7, with D possibly matching TRBD1 (7 bases). The CDR3 has 16 amino acids. Trimming took 6 bases from V and 7 from J, leaving 25 bases between them. Germline V lookup: CDR1 MDHEN, CDR2 SYDVKM. Drawing the rest from reference TRBV28 and TRBJ2-7, the complete variable domain is DVKVTQSSRYLVKRTGEKVFLECVQDMDHENMFWYRQDPGLGLRLIYFSYDVKMKEKGDIPEGYSVSREKKERFSLILESASTNQTSMYLCASRTSQGGSLMEQYFGPGTRLTVT.

J is TRBJ2-3 and V is TRBV28; 9 bases align to TRBD1. CDR1 MDHEN and CDR2 SYDVKM come from the germline V gene. J gave up 5 bases and V 3 bases, and 9 bases lay outside the gene matches. The length of the CDR3 is 16 residues. The CDR3 region is CASSLGQGKLGDTQYF. The CDR3 DNA reads TGTGCCAGCAGTTTGGGACAGGGTAAACTCGGAGATACGCAGTATTTT. Supplemented by reference TRBV28 and TRBJ2-3, the full variable domain reads DVKVTQSSRYLVKRTGEKVFLECVQDMDHENMFWYRQDPGLGLRLIYFSYDVKMKEKGDIPEGYSVSREKKERFSLILESASTNQTSMYLCASSLGQGKLGDTQYFGPGTRLTVL.

The rearrangement links TRBV9 to TRBJ2-1; maybe TRBD2 (6 bases). Trimming cost V 0 bases and J 6 bases, with 16 bases left between them. Per germline, CDR1 SGDLS and CDR2 YYNGEE. The CDR3 runs 16 residues. CDR3 amino acids: CASSVGGTRGGNEQFF. CDR3 DNA: TGTGCCAGCAGCGTAGGGGGGACGCGGGGTGGCAATGAGCAGTTCTTC.

The gene calls are TRBV14 and TRBJ2-3; D gene ambiguous. The CDR3 runs 16 residues. Germline V lookup: CDR1 SGHDN, CDR2 FVKESK. Trimming removed 4 bases from V and 0 bases from J, with 14 bases in between. The CDR3 nucleotides are TGTGCCAGCAGCCCGCACACCAAGATGAGCACAGATACGCAGTATTTT. It yields the protein CASSPHTKMSTDTQYF.

The chain links TRBV5-4 to TRBJ2-1; 9 bases are shared with TRBD2. Unmatched junction bases numbered 16, after V lost 4 bases and J lost 5 bases. Per germline, CDR1 SGHNT and CDR2 YYREEE (reference sequence). This CDR3 comprises 18 residues. The CDR3 nucleotides read TGTGCCAGCAGCCGGTCTCCATTAAGCGGGGGGAACGACAATGAGCAGTTCTTC. It encodes CASSRSPLSGGNDNEQFF.

The chain has TRBV19 and TRBJ1-5; D gene ambiguous. The CDR3 loop spans 14 amino acids. The V and J ends lost 7 bases and 1 base respectively, with 11 bases between them. Germline V gene lookup returns CDR1 LNHDA and CDR2 SQIVND (reference sequence). CDR3 region: CASKRGNSNQPQHF. CDR3 nucleotides: TGTGCCAGTAAAAGAGGGAACAGCAATCAGCCCCAGCATTTT.

This clone was found a few times. The V call is TRBV30, the J call TRBJ1-2, with D perhaps matching TRBD1 (5 bases). CDR1 and CDR2 (germline): GTSNPN, SVGIG (reference sequence). Trimming pared 0 bases from V and 8 bases from J, leaving 16 bases between. The CDR3 consists of 14 residues. The CDR3 sequence: CAWSVQASPYGYTF. In DNA, the CDR3 is TGTGCCTGGAGTGTACAGGCCTCCCCGTACGGCTACACCTTC.

This chain joins TRBV2 and TRBJ1-2; TRBD1 aligns across 7 bases. This CDR3 has 14 amino acids. Germline CDR1 SNHLY, CDR2 FYNNEI. The V and J ends lost 4 bases and 2 bases, in that order; junction bases with no gene match: 4. CDR3 sequence: CASSVGGVNYGYTF. The CDR3 DNA follows: TGTGCCAGCAGTGTAGGGGGCGTAAACTATGGCTACACCTTC.

The V and J genes are TRBV10-3 and TRBJ1-1, with 9 bases aligning to TRBD1. V lost 0 bases to trimming and J lost 4 bases; unmatched junction nucleotides: 6. The CDR3 has 16 amino acids. The germline CDR1 and CDR2 sequences are ENHRY and SYGVKD. As DNA, the CDR3 is TGTGCCATCAGTGAGTCCTACTACAGGGGGCGCACTGAAGCTTTCTTT. Protein sequence: CAISESYYRGRTEAFF.

V is TRBV4-1 and J is TRBJ1-5, with 8 bases identical to TRBD1. The CDR3 is made up of 13 amino acids. CDR1 and CDR2 from the germline V gene are MGHRA and YSYEKL. Trimming cost V 5 bases and J 5 bases; bases outside gene matches: 2. Here the CDR3 DNA reads TGCGCCAGCAGCAAACAGGGGGATCAGCCCCAGCATTTT. It is translated as CASSKQGDQPQHF.

This chain links TRBV28 with TRBJ1-2; no definite D call. The CDR3 runs 12 residues. Per germline, CDR1 MDHEN and CDR2 SYDVKM. V lost 7 bases and J 5 bases, leaving 11 bases between the germline ends. CDR3 nucleotides: TGTGCCAGCATCGGGGATGGGTATGGCTACACCTTC. Translating it yields CASIGDGYGYTF.

The rearrangement uses TRBV16 and TRBJ2-1, with 8 bases matching TRBD1. With 1 base clipped from V and 5 bases from J, the junction kept 1 base outside the gene matches. There are 14 residues in the CDR3. Germline V gene lookup returns CDR1 KGHSY and CDR2 FQNENV. The CDR3 DNA reads as TGTGCCAGCAGCCAATTACAGGGGGACAATGAGCAGTTCTTC. Protein product: CASSQLQGDNEQFF.

The rearrangement links TRBV25-1 to TRBJ2-5; perhaps TRBD2 as D (6 bases). V was pared by 8 bases and J by 5 bases, with 6 bases between. Germline V gives CDR1 MGHDK, CDR2 SYGVNS. CDR3 length equals 10 residues. The CDR3 is CASGRETQYF. The CDR3 bases are TGTGCCAGCGGGAGGGAGACCCAGTACTTC. The variable domain in full, with the rest retrieved from reference TRBV25-1 and TRBJ2-5, is EADIYQTPRYLVIGTGKKITLECSQTMGHDKMYWYQQDPGMELHLIHYSYGVNSTEKGDLSSESTVSRIRTEHFPLTLESARPSHTSQYLCASGRETQYFGPGTRLLVL.

J is TRBJ1-4 and V is TRBV30; D is possibly TRBD1 (5 bases). The CDR3 is made up of 13 amino acids. V lost 4 bases to trimming and J lost 8 bases, with 14 bases between them. CDR1 and CDR2 from the germline V gene are GTSNPN and SVGIG (reference sequence). Here the CDR3 DNA reads TGTGCCTGGACGGCTACAAGGACAGAAAAACTGTTTTTT. Translated, it gives CAWTATRTEKLFF.

The rearrangement links TRBV6-6 to TRBJ1-1; 8 bases line up with TRBD1. Germline assignment: CDR1 MNHNY and CDR2 SVGAGI (reference sequence). The ends lost 4 bases at V and 0 bases at J; junction bases unmatched: 4. This CDR3 region has 15 residues. The CDR3 here is CASSSPTGVNTEAFF. The CDR3 bases are TGTGCCAGCAGTTCACCGACAGGGGTGAACACTGAAGCTTTCTTT.

The V call is TRBV28, the J call TRBJ1-1, with 8 bases matching TRBD1. The CDR3 contains 15 residues. Germline values: CDR1 MDHEN, CDR2 SYDVKM. V was pared by 6 bases and J by 0 bases, with 6 bases of the junction left unmatched. The CDR3 DNA reads as TGTGCCAGCAGAATACCGGGACAGGTGAACACTGAAGCTTTCTTT. Its translation is CASRIPGQVNTEAFF.